Sequencing of this T cell receptor beta chain was carried out in a study of blood T cell repertoires in COVID-19. Germline V CDR1 and CDR2: LGHDT, YNNKEL (reference sequence). CDR3 length: 16 amino acids. The V segment lost 1 base and the J segment 5 bases; nucleotides outside the gene matches: 7. In the original analysis: Estimated nucleated cell counts came from reference gene primer amplification. Only in-frame clones appear in the TCRdb table, and some are missing; sequencing was by immunoSEQ multiplex PCR. V and J calls plus clone size are reproduced from that table; the DNA served to infer D and trimming. This sample yields under 250,000 clones, of which under 85% are seen a single time; roughly 5.5% belongs to the top ten.

The rearrangement links TRBV3-1 (or the pseudogene TRBV3-2) to TRBJ2-3; 9 bases map to TRBD2. The sequenced sample was peripheral blood. This TCR was recovered from a human donor in a cohort sampled during active COVID-19. The CDR3 loop reads CASSQGREGPLDTQYF. DNA for the CDR3: TGTGCCAGCAGCCAAGGGCGGGAGGGCCCTTTAGATACGCAGTATTTT.